This T cell receptor (beta chain) came from a study of T cell changes during pregnancy in multiple sclerosis. Germline-derived CDR1 and CDR2 are MNHEY and SMNVEV (reference sequence). This CDR3 contains 13 residues. V lost 5 bases to trimming and J lost 4 bases; unmatched junction nucleotides: 2. Data came from immunoSEQ multiplex PCR; TCRdb stores just in-frame clones and leaves some out. In the table there are approximately 100,000 clones, approximately 92% of which are singletons. The J gene is TRBJ1-2, the V gene TRBV27; the match to TRBD1 covers 9 bases. The sample consisted of peripheral blood, taken in the second trimester of pregnancy. This sequence was found in a female donor with multiple sclerosis, enrolled in a pregnancy study. The CDR3 spells CASSPDRGYGYTF. As DNA, the CDR3 is TGTGCCAGCAGTCCGGACAGGGGCTATGGCTACACCTTC.